One T cell receptor (beta chain) is described in this entry. Treatment defined: roughly 18 received Ad26.COV2.S at low or high dose, single or two shots; roughly 5 received placebo; per-sample allocation not given. Sampling was performed 63 days after the first vaccine or placebo injection. These data are taken from a study of Ad26.COV2.S vaccination and SARS-CoV-2 variants. Study overall: In the COV1001 trial, the donor was in the Ad26.COV2.S arm. Intramuscular Ad26.COV2.S doses were given once or twice, 56 days apart.

Using immunoSEQ multiplex PCR, the repertoire was profiled, and TCRdb retains in-frame clones only, with some absent. The sample yields 300,000 to 400,000 clones, about 88% seen once. Sequencing was performed on peripheral blood, taken in a trial of Ad26.COV2.S vaccine versus placebo. The receptor's source is a person aged 18-60 years who received the Ad26.COV2.S COVID-19 vaccine or a placebo.

DNA of the CDR3: TGTGCCAGCAGCCCCTGGGACTACGACGGGAAGGAGCAGTACTTC. Protein sequence: CASSPWDYDGKEQYF. The chain is built from TRBV6-5 and TRBJ2-7; 7 nucleotides align to TRBD2. The CDR3 totals 15 residues. Germline V gives CDR1 MNHEY, CDR2 SVGAGI. Losses at the gene ends were 6 bases for V and 7 bases for J; bases not matched to a gene: 15.